The following is a TCR beta chain sequence with its context. TCR beta was sequenced from blood CD8+ and CD4+ T cells. FACS enriched CD8+ TEMRA cells, while bulk CD8+ and CD4+ were negatively isolated. Random-hexamer reverse transcription was applied to 0.5 to 1 ug RNA. TCRdb redid the calling of the immunoSEQ multiplex PCR reads with MiXCR, one entry per CDR3 protein. The sample yields about 120,000 distinct CDR3 sequences, around 90% seen once. The data were obtained in a study of CD8 T cells in Susac syndrome. In germline, CDR1 is DFQATT, CDR2 SNEGSKA (reference sequence). CDR3 length: 14 amino acids. V was cut by 1 base and J by 0 bases, with 9 bases left in between.

Sequenced input: CD4+ T cells from PBMCs. The chain links TRBV20-1 to TRBJ1-1, with a tentative D call TRBD1 (5 bases). This clonotype originated in a human donor in good health. The DNA of the CDR3 is TGCAGTGCTAGAGGGGGCCCCGTGAACACTGAAGCTTTCTTT. This gives the protein CSARGGPVNTEAFF.